Listed below are T cell receptor beta chains from one sample, sequenced in a study of blood T cell repertoires in COVID-19. Here immunoSEQ multiplex PCR was the method, and the copy in TCRdb shows in-frame clones only, minus some. The data show 250,000 to 400,000 clones, 75% to 90% seen once. Sequenced: PBMCs or T cells enriched from blood (not recorded which). The source is a man in his fifties or sixties who had recovered from COVID-19. The CDR3 runs from the conserved cysteine through the conserved F or W. The order of the fields is CDR3 DNA, CDR3 protein, CDR3 length, J gene, V gene, clone size, D gene. D genes are given only for firm matches. Size is omitted from some rows. Given values are once, few, many or a class for expanded clones.

CDR3 DNA: TGTGCCAGCAGCATCCGACAGGGTAATGAAAAACTGTTTTTT
CDR3 protein: CASSIRQGNEKLFF
CDR3 length: 14
J gene: TRBJ1-4
V gene: TRBV7-2
clone size: .
D gene: TRBD1

CDR3 DNA: TGTGCCAGCAGTTACTCAATCAGCGGCAATCAGCCCCAGCATTTT
CDR3 protein: CASSYSISGNQPQHF
CDR3 length: 15
J gene: TRBJ1-5
V gene: TRBV6-5
clone size: .
D gene: .

CDR3 DNA: TGCAGCGTTGCAGTGACTAACTACAATGAGCAGTTCTTC
CDR3 protein: CSVAVTNYNEQFF
CDR3 length: 13
J gene: TRBJ2-1
V gene: TRBV29-1
clone size: .
D gene: .

CDR3 DNA: TGTGCCAGCAGCTTGAGACTAGAAGAGACCCAGTACTTC
CDR3 protein: CASSLRLEETQYF
CDR3 length: 13
J gene: TRBJ2-5
V gene: TRBV5-5
clone size: .
D gene: .

CDR3 DNA: TGTGCCAGCACCTGGGAAACGGGGTCCTACGAGCAGTACTTC
CDR3 protein: CASTWETGSYEQYF
CDR3 length: 14
J gene: TRBJ2-7
V gene: TRBV6-5
clone size: .
D gene: .

CDR3 DNA: TGCGCCAGCAGCCACGGGACAGCCGAAAATTCACCCCTCCACTTT
CDR3 protein: CASSHGTAENSPLHF
CDR3 length: 15
J gene: TRBJ1-6
V gene: TRBV4-1
clone size: few
D gene: TRBD1

CDR3 DNA: TGTGCCAGCAGCCTGCGGGTGGGTAGGGAATCCGGGGAGCTGTTTTTT
CDR3 protein: CASSLRVGRESGELFF
CDR3 length: 16
J gene: TRBJ2-2
V gene: TRBV5-6
clone size: .
D gene: .

CDR3 DNA: TGTGCCAGCAGCCCGACCGGGACTAGCGGAAAATACGAGCAGTACTTC
CDR3 protein: CASSPTGTSGKYEQYF
CDR3 length: 16
J gene: TRBJ2-7
V gene: TRBV7-9
clone size: few
D gene: TRBD2

CDR3 DNA: TGTGCCACCAGTGATCACAGGGCGGGCTATGGCTACACCTTC
CDR3 protein: CATSDHRAGYGYTF
CDR3 length: 14
J gene: TRBJ1-2
V gene: TRBV24-1
clone size: .
D gene: .

CDR3 DNA: TGTGCCAGCAGCTCCCTAGCGGGAGGGCGGAACATTCAGTACTTC
CDR3 protein: CASSSLAGGRNIQYF
CDR3 length: 15
J gene: TRBJ2-4
V gene: TRBV27
clone size: few
D gene: TRBD2

CDR3 DNA: TGTGCCAGCAGCCAAGCCAGACTAGCGGGAGGGGTAGATACGCAGTATTTT
CDR3 protein: CASSQARLAGGVDTQYF
CDR3 length: 17
J gene: TRBJ2-3
V gene: TRBV3-1/TRBV3-2
clone size: .
D gene: TRBD2

CDR3 DNA: TGTGCCAGCCTCGGGTGGGAGGGAACCACCTACGAGCAGTACTTC
CDR3 protein: CASLGWEGTTYEQYF
CDR3 length: 15
J gene: TRBJ2-7
V gene: TRBV11-2
clone size: .
D gene: TRBD2

CDR3 DNA: TGTGCCAGTAGTATCCCACAGGGCATCCTATATGGCTACACCTTC
CDR3 protein: CASSIPQGILYGYTF
CDR3 length: 15
J gene: TRBJ1-2
V gene: TRBV19
clone size: .
D gene: .

CDR3 DNA: TGTGCCAGCAGCTTAAGCGGGCTGACGATGAACACTGAAGCTTTCTTT
CDR3 protein: CASSLSGLTMNTEAFF
CDR3 length: 16
J gene: TRBJ1-1
V gene: TRBV11-1
clone size: .
D gene: .

CDR3 DNA: TGCAGCGTTGAGGGGGGACAGGGCGCAGATACGCAGTATTTT
CDR3 protein: CSVEGGQGADTQYF
CDR3 length: 14
J gene: TRBJ2-3
V gene: TRBV29-1
clone size: .
D gene: TRBD1

CDR3 DNA: TGTGCCACAAAGACGGGAACCTACGAGCAGTACTTC
CDR3 protein: CATKTGTYEQYF
CDR3 length: 12
J gene: TRBJ2-7
V gene: TRBV6-5
clone size: .
D gene: .

CDR3 DNA: TGTGCCAGCAGCGTTCCGTCTAGCCCCTACAATGAGCAGTTCTTC
CDR3 protein: CASSVPSSPYNEQFF
CDR3 length: 15
J gene: TRBJ2-1
V gene: TRBV9
clone size: .
D gene: .

CDR3 DNA: TGTGCCAGCAGTTTTGTGGGCGGAGGACAGGCCTATGGCTACACCTTC
CDR3 protein: CASSFVGGGQAYGYTF
CDR3 length: 16
J gene: TRBJ1-2
V gene: TRBV28
clone size: few
D gene: TRBD1

CDR3 DNA: TGTGCCAGTAGTGGGCAGGGCTACAATGAGCAGTTCTTC
CDR3 protein: CASSGQGYNEQFF
CDR3 length: 13
J gene: TRBJ2-1
V gene: TRBV19
clone size: .
D gene: .

CDR3 DNA: TGTGCCAGCAGCCGGGACTTCAATCAGCCCCAGCATTTT
CDR3 protein: CASSRDFNQPQHF
CDR3 length: 13
J gene: TRBJ1-5
V gene: TRBV7-9
clone size: .
D gene: .

CDR3 DNA: TGTGCCAGCAGTTTAACGGGAAGGGGCAATCAGCCCCAGCATTTT
CDR3 protein: CASSLTGRGNQPQHF
CDR3 length: 15
J gene: TRBJ1-5
V gene: TRBV28
clone size: .
D gene: .

CDR3 DNA: TGTGCCAGCAGCCCATTTACGGGCACAGATACGCAGTATTTT
CDR3 protein: CASSPFTGTDTQYF
CDR3 length: 14
J gene: TRBJ2-3
V gene: TRBV7-2
clone size: .
D gene: .

CDR3 DNA: TGTGCCAGCACAAGACAGGGTCTGTATGGCTACACCTTC
CDR3 protein: CASTRQGLYGYTF
CDR3 length: 13
J gene: TRBJ1-2
V gene: TRBV6-5
clone size: .
D gene: TRBD1

CDR3 DNA: TGTGCCAGCAACAAAGGACAGGGGTATCAGCCCCAGCATTTT
CDR3 protein: CASNKGQGYQPQHF
CDR3 length: 14
J gene: TRBJ1-5
V gene: TRBV28
clone size: once
D gene: TRBD1

CDR3 DNA: TGTGCCAGCAGCCCACAGGGGGCCCGACATGGCTACACCTTC
CDR3 protein: CASSPQGARHGYTF
CDR3 length: 14
J gene: TRBJ1-2
V gene: TRBV11-2
clone size: .
D gene: TRBD1

CDR3 DNA: TGTGCCAGCTCACCACCAGGGCTAGCGGGAGGGAATGAGCAGTTCTTC
CDR3 protein: CASSPPGLAGGNEQFF
CDR3 length: 16
J gene: TRBJ2-1
V gene: TRBV18
clone size: .
D gene: TRBD2

CDR3 DNA: TGTGCCAGCAGCCCCAGGGATATGCACATTCAGTACTTC
CDR3 protein: CASSPRDMHIQYF
CDR3 length: 13
J gene: TRBJ2-4
V gene: TRBV9
clone size: .
D gene: .

CDR3 DNA: TGTGCCAGCAGCGTAGCTGGGGGCTATAACTATGGCTACACCTTC
CDR3 protein: CASSVAGGYNYGYTF
CDR3 length: 15
J gene: TRBJ1-2
V gene: TRBV9
clone size: .
D gene: .

CDR3 DNA: TGTGCCAGCAGTTTAGCGGGAGGAACCTACGAGCAGTACTTC
CDR3 protein: CASSLAGGTYEQYF
CDR3 length: 14
J gene: TRBJ2-7
V gene: TRBV27
clone size: .
D gene: TRBD2

CDR3 DNA: TGTGCCAGCAGCTCCCAGTGGAACCTGAGGGATGGCTACACCTTC
CDR3 protein: CASSSQWNLRDGYTF
CDR3 length: 15
J gene: TRBJ1-2
V gene: TRBV11-2
clone size: .
D gene: .

CDR3 DNA: TGCGCCAGCAGCCTACTAGCTTCGGAGACGTGGAATGAGCAGTTCTTC
CDR3 protein: CASSLLASETWNEQFF
CDR3 length: 16
J gene: TRBJ2-1
V gene: TRBV5-1
clone size: .
D gene: .

CDR3 DNA: TGTGCCAGCTCACCACGGCAGACAGATACGCAGTATTTT
CDR3 protein: CASSPRQTDTQYF
CDR3 length: 13
J gene: TRBJ2-3
V gene: TRBV18
clone size: .
D gene: .

CDR3 DNA: TGTGCCAGCAGCACAACTCTCGGGGAGCAGTTCTTC
CDR3 protein: CASSTTLGEQFF
CDR3 length: 12
J gene: TRBJ2-1
V gene: TRBV7-2
clone size: once
D gene: .

CDR3 DNA: TGTGCCAGCTCACGAGGACAGGGGAACGCTGAAGCTTTCTTT
CDR3 protein: CASSRGQGNAEAFF
CDR3 length: 14
J gene: TRBJ1-1
V gene: TRBV18
clone size: .
D gene: TRBD1

CDR3 DNA: TGCAGTGCGAGTTGGACTACAACCGGGGAGCTGTTTTTT
CDR3 protein: CSASWTTTGELFF
CDR3 length: 13
J gene: TRBJ2-2
V gene: TRBV20-1
clone size: few
D gene: .

CDR3 DNA: TGTGCCAGCAGCTTAGGGGGGGAATACTACGAGCAGTACTTC
CDR3 protein: CASSLGGEYYEQYF
CDR3 length: 14
J gene: TRBJ2-7
V gene: TRBV11-2
clone size: few
D gene: .

CDR3 DNA: TGCGCCAGCAGCTTGAATGCCCAGACTGGAAACACCATATATTTT
CDR3 protein: CASSLNAQTGNTIYF
CDR3 length: 15
J gene: TRBJ1-3
V gene: TRBV5-1
clone size: .
D gene: .